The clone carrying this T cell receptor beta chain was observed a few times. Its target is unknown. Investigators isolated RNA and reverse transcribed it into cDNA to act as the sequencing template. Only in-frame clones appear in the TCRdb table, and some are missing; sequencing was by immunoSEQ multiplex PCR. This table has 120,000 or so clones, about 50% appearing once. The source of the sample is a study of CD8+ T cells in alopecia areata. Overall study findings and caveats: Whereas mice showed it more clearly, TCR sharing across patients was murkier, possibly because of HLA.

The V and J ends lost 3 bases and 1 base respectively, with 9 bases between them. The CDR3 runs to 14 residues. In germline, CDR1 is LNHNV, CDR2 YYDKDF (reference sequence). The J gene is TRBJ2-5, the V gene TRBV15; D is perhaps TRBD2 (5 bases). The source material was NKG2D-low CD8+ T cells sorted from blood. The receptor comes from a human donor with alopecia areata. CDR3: CATSSRRIQETQYF. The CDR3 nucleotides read TGTGCCACCAGCAGCCGGAGGATCCAAGAGACCCAGTACTTC.